One and the same sample provided the 17 T cell receptor beta chains below, sequenced in a study of T cells expressing NK-cell markers. TCRdb reprocessed the 5' RACE reads, keeping one entry per CDR3 protein, no DNA. The data show some 440,000 distinct CDR3 sequences, and the top ten clones hold over 1.1%. The sequenced sample consisted of blood T cells: a sorted CD56 or NKG2C T cell subset, CD4+ or CD8+ T cells, or bulk PBMC T cells (not recorded which). The receptors originated from a woman aged 50 to 60 in good health.

This chain connects TRBV7-9 to TRBJ1-3. CDR3 length: 13 amino acids. Germline V gives CDR1 SEHNR, CDR2 FQNEAQ (reference sequence). The CDR3 is CASSLAQRNTIYF.

V and J are TRBV12-3 or TRBV12-4 and TRBJ2-3; TCRdb calls TRBD2, which cannot be checked without DNA. CDR3 length equals 16 residues. The chain's CDR3 is CASSPRLAGDEDTQYF.

The genes are TRBV5-1 and TRBJ1-2. There are 13 residues in the CDR3. The germline V gene has CDR1 SGHRS and CDR2 YFSETQ. CDR3 protein: CASSLAGEYGYTF.

The V gene is TRBV27, the J gene TRBJ2-7; TCRdb designates TRBD1, a call that cannot be tested without DNA. This CDR3 has 15 residues. CDR1 is MNHEY and CDR2 is SMNVEV in the germline V gene (reference sequence). The CDR3 sequence: CASTPRQGLSYEQYF.

V gene TRBV20-1 combines with J gene TRBJ2-3; TCRdb names TRBD2, which stays unverified in the absence of DNA. Germline loops: CDR1 DFQATT, CDR2 SNEGSKA (reference sequence). CDR3 length equals 14 residues. Here the CDR3 reads CSASISQWPDTQYF.

The V gene is TRBV14, the J gene TRBJ2-1; TCRdb's D call, TRBD1, is unchecked because there is no DNA. Germline values: CDR1 SGHDN, CDR2 FVKESK. The CDR3 length is 14 residues. This CDR3 is CASSQLQAINEQFF.

This sequence joins TRBV11-2 and TRBJ2-3; TCRdb indicates TRBD2, and absent DNA this call remains unverified. Germline assignment: CDR1 SGHAT and CDR2 FQNNGV. This CDR3 region has 12 residues. The CDR3 sequence: CASSLVPAWEYF.

The CDR3 region is CAWTPGGTGETQYF. This rearrangement joins TRBV30 to TRBJ2-5; the D gene TCRdb calls, TRBD1, cannot be checked with no DNA. The CDR3 covers 14 residues. Germline-derived CDR1 and CDR2 are GTSNPN and SVGIG (reference sequence).

The CDR3 here is CASSASGRAPHEQYF. The J gene is TRBJ2-7, the V gene TRBV9; TCRdb's D gene call, TRBD2, goes unchecked for lack of DNA. The CDR3 spans 15 residues. Germline V lookup: CDR1 SGDLS, CDR2 YYNGEE.

The chain is built from TRBV7-9 and TRBJ2-5; no DNA is available, so the TRBD2 call from TCRdb remains unchecked. Germline V gene data show CDR1 as SEHNR and CDR2 as FQNEAQ (reference sequence). This CDR3 has 15 residues. The CDR3 here is CASSPGGPIGETQYF.

The V call is TRBV28, the J call TRBJ1-1. The CDR3 has 14 amino acids. The germline V gene has CDR1 MDHEN and CDR2 SYDVKM. The CDR3 sequence is CASKPQDFINEAFF.

The chain combines TRBV11-2 with TRBJ1-1; the D gene TCRdb calls, TRBD1, cannot be checked with no DNA. The CDR3 runs 17 residues. Germline loops: CDR1 SGHAT, CDR2 FQNNGV. CDR3: CASSTRDRGIMNTEAFF.

The chain couples TRBV4-2 to TRBJ2-3; there is no DNA to check the TCRdb D call of TRBD1. There are 15 residues in the CDR3. The germline CDR1 and CDR2 sequences are LGHNA and YNFKEQ. The CDR3 loop is CASSQRGPATDTQYF.

CDR3 sequence: CASSEKDTGELFF. The V and J genes are TRBV2 and TRBJ2-2. CDR3 size: 13 residues. CDR1 and CDR2 from the germline V gene are SNHLY and FYNNEI.

The rearrangement uses TRBV4-2 and TRBJ2-5; the TCRdb D gene call, TRBD2, has no DNA to confirm it. Germline V gene data show CDR1 as LGHNA and CDR2 as YNFKEQ. The CDR3 sequence is 14 residues long. CDR3 in amino acids: CASSPTSGGETQYF.

The rearrangement joins TRBV20-1 to TRBJ2-3; the D gene TCRdb calls, TRBD2, cannot be checked with no DNA. The CDR3 sequence is 16 residues long. Germline V gene lookup returns CDR1 DFQATT and CDR2 SNEGSKA (reference sequence). The CDR3 sequence is CSALRTSGRRTDTQYF.

The J gene is TRBJ2-1, the V gene TRBV5-1; the TRBD2 assignment by TCRdb is unverifiable without DNA. The V gene's germline CDR1 is SGHRS and CDR2 YFSETQ. This CDR3 spans 16 amino acids. The CDR3 here is CASSLEGLALYNEQFF.